This T cell receptor beta chain was identified in a study of T cell repertoires in cytomegalovirus infection. Study context: Epitope selection comprised recently identified HLA-C-restricted CMV epitopes and well-studied HLA-B-restricted CMV epitopes. TCR beta signatures that were public indicated CMV infection and matching HLA type.

MiXCR was run by TCRdb on the reads, yielding one entry per CDR3 protein. The data contain hundreds of thousands of distinct CDR3 sequences, around a third of them singletons. Germline assignment: CDR1 KGHSH and CDR2 LQKENI. CDR3 length equals 16 residues. The V segment lost 6 bases and the J segment 2 bases; nucleotides outside the gene matches: 8. A note on this clonotype: The antigen is undetermined.

This TCR came from a human donor in good health (CMV status not recorded). Some clones in this sample may be carry-over from other donors' samples. The sample consisted of cultured PBMCs, taken from culture after CMV antigen stimulation. V is TRBV18 and J is TRBJ1-4; 8 bases are a match to TRBD1. CDR3 sequence reads: CASSHGQGSTNEKLFF. The DNA of the CDR3 is TGTGCCAGCTCCCATGGACAGGGTTCGACTAATGAAAAACTGTTTTTT.